This T cell receptor (beta chain) emerged from a study of T cell changes during pregnancy in multiple sclerosis. Some clones are missing from TCRdb's copy, which holds only in-frame ones; the method was immunoSEQ multiplex PCR. The sample holds 70,000 to 95,000 clones, just over 90% seen once. Trimming pared 6 bases from V and 0 bases from J, leaving 9 bases between. The CDR3 extends over 15 amino acids. CDR1 is MRHNA, CDR2 SNTAGT, per germline. This receptor was obtained from a female donor in good health, enrolled as a control in a pregnancy study. The chain joins TRBV6-4 to TRBJ1-6, with D hard to call. The sample was peripheral blood, taken after pregnancy. In nucleotides, the CDR3 is TGTGCCAGCAGGGCCGGGGACTCCTATAATTCACCCCTCCACTTT. This sequence encodes CASRAGDSYNSPLHF.